The clone carrying this TCR beta chain was observed many times. The antigen is not known. The TCR beta CDR3 regions underwent amplification using RNA transcripts as the source. Primed by the HTBI set, a first-round RT-PCR was run on the TCR CDR3. TCRdb reprocessed the multiplex PCR reads with MiXCR, giving one entry per CDR3 protein. Here the sample spans fewer than 400,000 distinct CDR3 sequences, around 16% being singletons. The sample comes from a study of T cells in Graves' hyperthyroidism and ophthalmopathy. Study-wide points: Model predictions of ophthalmopathy came a median approximately 6.5 months before onset. Most thyroid-expanded clonotypes above 0.001 were also found in blood.

This TCR was recovered from a man aged 25-45 years with Graves' hyperthyroidism. The source material was blood.

The CDR3 DNA sequence: TGCAGCGTTGGAGTAGAGACCCAGTACTTC. Protein sequence: CSVGVETQYF. The chain employs TRBV29-1 and TRBJ2-5; D is unclear. V lost 4 bases and J lost 4, with 4 bases in between. The germline V gene has CDR1 SQVTM and CDR2 ANQGSEA. The CDR3 extends over 10 amino acids. The variable domain in full, with the rest retrieved from reference TRBV29-1 and TRBJ2-5, is SAVISQKPSRDICQRGTSLTIQCQVDSQVTMMFWYRQQPGQSLTLIATANQGSEATYESGFVIDKFPISRPNLTFSTLTVSNMSPEDSSIYLCSVGVETQYFGPGTRLLVL.